Presented here are 22 T cell receptor beta chains from one specimen sequenced in a study of cytomegalovirus exposure and HLA in healthy donors. PCR employed 60 Vbeta and 13 Jbeta primers. Sequencing used immunoSEQ multiplex PCR; TCRdb keeps in-frame clones, though not all of them. The table has 120,000 or so clones, 80% seen once; the top ten hold 0.24%. Sequenced: PBMCs. These receptor sequences come from a man aged 50-59 years in good health and CMV-seronegative.

This chain uses TRBV5-1 with TRBJ2-7; the D gene is possibly TRBD2 (5 bases). CDR1 is SGHRS and CDR2 is YFSETQ in the germline V gene. This CDR3 is built from 14 residues. Trimming shortened V by 2 bases and J by 3 bases, and 12 bases separated the two germline ends. The CDR3 DNA sequence: TGCGCCAGCAGCTTCAAGAGGGAGAACTACGAGCAGTACTTC. It specifies CASSFKRENYEQYF.

CDR3 protein: CASGTSGYTF. DNA for the CDR3: TGTGCCAGTGGGACAAGTGGCTACACCTTC. The V and J genes are TRBV19 and TRBJ1-2, with D possibly matching TRBD1 (6 bases). The CDR3 is 10 amino acids. From germline, CDR1 is LNHDA and CDR2 SQIVND (reference sequence). Trimming took 8 bases from V and 7 from J, leaving 8 bases between them.

V and J are TRBV9 and TRBJ2-2, with D perhaps matching TRBD2 (6 bases). Germline lookup yields CDR1 SGDLS and CDR2 YYNGEE. The CDR3 contains 14 residues. V was trimmed by 0 bases and J by 8 bases, leaving 11 bases between them. CDR3 in amino acids: CASSVGRVAGELFF. As DNA, the CDR3 is TGTGCCAGCAGCGTAGGGAGGGTTGCTGGGGAGCTGTTTTTT.

The rearrangement links TRBV27 to TRBJ2-3, with 10 bases lining up with TRBD1. J was trimmed by 3 bases and V by 3 bases; bases with no gene match: 3. The CDR3 totals 15 residues. The V gene's germline CDR1 is MNHEY and CDR2 SMNVEV (reference sequence). CDR3 residues: CASSLPGQGTDTQYF. DNA of the CDR3: TGTGCCAGCAGTTTGCCGGGACAGGGGACAGATACGCAGTATTTT.

Only a few counts were recorded for this clone. This sequence joins TRBV4-1 and TRBJ2-3, with TRBD2 matching over 8 bases. The J segment lost 0 bases and the V segment lost 0 bases, leaving 8 bases of the junction unmatched. CDR1 and CDR2 from the germline V gene are MGHRA and YSYEKL. The CDR3 contains 18 residues. CDR3 sequence reads: CASSQDRGGPGSTDTQYF. CDR3 DNA sequence: TGCGCCAGCAGCCAAGATCGCGGGGGGCCCGGGAGCACAGATACGCAGTATTTT.

The rearrangement uses TRBV18 and TRBJ1-4, with 7 bases fitting TRBD1. Germline assignment: CDR1 KGHSH and CDR2 LQKENI. V lost 1 base, J lost 3 bases, and 2 bases stayed unmatched. There are 15 residues in the CDR3. The CDR3 region has the DNA TGTGCCAGCTCACCACAGGGGGCTGCTAATGAAAAACTGTTTTTT. Translating it yields CASSPQGAANEKLFF. Full variable domain (missing parts from reference TRBV18 and TRBJ1-4): NAGVMQNPRHLVRRRGQEARLRCSPMKGHSHVYWYRQLPEEGLKFMVYLQKENIIDESGMPKERFSAEFPKEGPSILRIQQVVRGDSAAYFCASSPQGAANEKLFFGSGTQLSVL.

This clone was counted a few times. V usage is TRBV5-6 and J usage is TRBJ1-2; D is undetermined. Germline V CDR1 and CDR2: SGHDT, YYEEEE. The ends were cut back, 3 bases at V and 0 bases at J, with 12 bases in the middle. The CDR3 extends over 15 amino acids. This CDR3 reads CASSSRWGANYGYTF. The CDR3 coding sequence is TGTGCCAGCAGCTCTCGTTGGGGAGCTAACTATGGCTACACCTTC.

The rearrangement links TRBV7-9 to TRBJ2-5; D perhaps matches TRBD2 (6 bases). CDR3 length equals 15 residues. CDR1 and CDR2 (germline): SEHNR, FQNEAQ (reference sequence). Between the trimmed V and J ends, which lost 2 bases and 1 base, there was a span of 11 bases. In DNA, the CDR3 is TGTGCCAGCAGCTTAAAACTAGCCATCCAAGAGACCCAGTACTTC. This translates into CASSLKLAIQETQYF.

The chain is built from TRBV5-8 and TRBJ2-7; 12 positions agree with TRBD1. J gave up 9 bases and V 3 bases, and 13 bases lay outside the gene matches. The CDR3 has 16 residues. Germline CDR1 SGHTS, CDR2 YDEGEE. CDR3 DNA sequence: TGTGCCAGCAGCTCGGATCCCGGGACAGGGGGCCGTGGGCAGTACTTC. Translating it yields CASSSDPGTGGRGQYF.

This clone appeared a few times. DNA for the CDR3: TGCGCCAGCAGCCAGAAACAGGGGGATACTGAAGCTTTCTTT. Translating it yields CASSQKQGDTEAFF. This sequence joins TRBV4-3 and TRBJ1-1; 8 nucleotides align to TRBD1. CDR1 is LGHNA, CDR2 YSLEER, per germline. V lost 3 bases and J lost 5; bases outside the gene matches: 5. The CDR3 is 14 residues long.

J is TRBJ2-3 and V is TRBV14; TRBD1 might be the D (5 bases). Looked up from germline, CDR1 is SGHDN and CDR2 is FVKESK. Trimming left V 3 bases short and J 2 bases short, with 21 bases between. This CDR3 spans 18 amino acids. The CDR3 sequence is CASSQRKRQPGSTDTQYF. CDR3 DNA: TGTGCCAGCAGCCAGCGAAAACGACAGCCAGGATCCACAGATACGCAGTATTTT.

The chain's CDR3 is CASSIPHLRQGPNEKLFF. The CDR3 coding sequence is TGTGCCAGTAGTATTCCCCACCTCCGACAGGGACCTAATGAAAAACTGTTTTTT. This chain connects TRBV19 to TRBJ1-4; 7 bases are a match to TRBD1. CDR3 length equals 18 residues. V was clipped by 3 bases and J by 3 bases; unmatched bases: 13. The germline V gene encodes CDR1 LNHDA and CDR2 SQIVND (reference sequence). The entire variable domain, with the rest obtained from reference TRBV19 and TRBJ1-4, is as follows: DGGITQSPKYLFRKEGQNVTLSCEQNLNHDAMYWYRQDPGQGLRLIYYSQIVNDFQKGDIAEGYSVSREKKESFPLTVTSAQKNPTAFYLCASSIPHLRQGPNEKLFFGSGTQLSVL.

The gene calls are TRBV19 and TRBJ1-5; D unresolved. CDR3 length equals 13 residues. In germline, CDR1 is LNHDA, CDR2 SQIVND (reference sequence). Trimming left V 3 bases short and J 5 bases short, with 8 bases between. CDR3 DNA sequence: TGTGCCAGTAGTATGGGCTTTGATCAGCCCCAGCATTTT. Translating gives CASSMGFDQPQHF.

The table lists this clone with a few counts. This chain joins TRBV6-5 and TRBJ2-2, with D possibly TRBD2 on 6 matching bases. With 5 bases removed from V and 8 bases from J, the gap between germline ends came to 15 bases. The germline V gene encodes CDR1 MNHEY and CDR2 SVGAGI. This CDR3 region has 14 residues. CDR3 region: CASSRGTPGGELFF. CDR3 DNA: TGTGCCAGCAGTCGCGGGACCCCCGGAGGGGAGCTGTTTTTT.

The genes are TRBV29-1 and TRBJ2-3; TRBD2 agrees at 7 bases. The V gene's germline CDR1 is SQVTM and CDR2 ANQGSEA. V lost 2 bases to trimming and J lost 1 base; unmatched junction nucleotides: 15. The CDR3 length is 18 residues. As DNA, the CDR3 is TGCAGCGTTGAACTTAATGAGGGATGGGCGGGAGGCACAGATACGCAGTATTTT. Protein: CSVELNEGWAGGTDTQYF.

The chain carries TRBV5-1 and TRBJ2-3; 7 bases are a match to TRBD2. The CDR3 is 18 residues long. CDR1 and CDR2 from the germline V gene are SGHRS and YFSETQ. The V gene end was trimmed by 3 bases and the J gene end by 1 base; junction bases not matched to a gene: 14. The CDR3: CASSSGDSGGKGTDTQYF. For the CDR3, the DNA is TGCGCCAGCAGCTCGGGAGACTCGGGGGGAAAAGGCACAGATACGCAGTATTTT.

This chain joins TRBV5-6 and TRBJ2-2; 7 bases line up with TRBD2. J was trimmed by 3 bases and V by 7 bases; bases with no gene match: 3. CDR1 SGHDT and CDR2 YYEEEE come from the germline V gene. This CDR3 is built from 13 residues. The CDR3 reads CASHSGHTGELFF. The CDR3 nucleotides are TGTGCCAGCCATAGCGGGCACACCGGGGAGCTGTTTTTT.

V and J are TRBV19 and TRBJ1-2; possible D gene TRBD1, 6 bases. In germline, CDR1 is LNHDA, CDR2 SQIVND (reference sequence). The V end was cut by 2 bases, the J end by 4 bases, with 11 bases between. There are 14 residues in the CDR3. The CDR3 bases are TGTGCCAGTAGTATAAACAGGGAATTCTATGGCTACACCTTC. It is translated as CASSINREFYGYTF.

The chain has TRBV6-5 and TRBJ2-7; TRBD1 agrees at 11 bases. J gave up 9 bases and V 6 bases, and 10 bases lay outside the gene matches. The germline CDR1 and CDR2 sequences are MNHEY and SVGAGI. The CDR3 totals 14 residues. The CDR3 sequence: CASRGQGAVVGQYF. In DNA form, the CDR3 reads TGTGCCAGCAGAGGACAGGGGGCAGTTGTCGGGCAGTACTTC.

The chain has TRBV19 and TRBJ2-7; 9 positions agree with TRBD1. There are 15 residues in the CDR3. Germline V gene lookup returns CDR1 LNHDA and CDR2 SQIVND (reference sequence). After removal of 6 bases from V and 0 bases from J, the junction contained 6 bases not matched to a gene. CDR3 nucleotide sequence: TGTGCCAGTAGAATCGGGACAGGGAGCTCCTACGAGCAGTACTTC. It specifies CASRIGTGSSYEQYF.

This sequence joins TRBV7-3 and TRBJ2-2; possibly TRBD2 for D (6 bases). Trimming left V 3 bases short and J 6 bases short, with 14 bases between. The germline V gene encodes CDR1 SGHTA and CDR2 FQGTGA. The CDR3 covers 15 residues. This CDR3 is CASSLDGSWAGELFF. In DNA, the CDR3 is TGTGCCAGCAGCTTGGACGGGAGTTGGGCCGGGGAGCTGTTTTTT. The whole variable domain, filled in from reference TRBV7-3 and TRBJ2-2, reads GAGVSQTPSNKVTEKGKYVELRCDPISGHTALYWYRQSLGQGPEFLIYFQGTGAADDSGLPNDRFFAVRPEGSVSTLKIQRTERGDSAVYLCASSLDGSWAGELFFGEGSRLTVL.

The gene calls are TRBV7-3 and TRBJ2-3; 8 bases agree with TRBD2. The CDR3 has 12 residues. V shed 6 bases, J shed 9 bases, and the junction held 5 bases outside the gene matches. Germline CDR1 is SGHTA and CDR2 is FQGTGA. The CDR3 DNA follows: TGTGCCAGCAGTGGTAGCGGGGAAACGCAGTATTTT. It translates to CASSGSGETQYF.